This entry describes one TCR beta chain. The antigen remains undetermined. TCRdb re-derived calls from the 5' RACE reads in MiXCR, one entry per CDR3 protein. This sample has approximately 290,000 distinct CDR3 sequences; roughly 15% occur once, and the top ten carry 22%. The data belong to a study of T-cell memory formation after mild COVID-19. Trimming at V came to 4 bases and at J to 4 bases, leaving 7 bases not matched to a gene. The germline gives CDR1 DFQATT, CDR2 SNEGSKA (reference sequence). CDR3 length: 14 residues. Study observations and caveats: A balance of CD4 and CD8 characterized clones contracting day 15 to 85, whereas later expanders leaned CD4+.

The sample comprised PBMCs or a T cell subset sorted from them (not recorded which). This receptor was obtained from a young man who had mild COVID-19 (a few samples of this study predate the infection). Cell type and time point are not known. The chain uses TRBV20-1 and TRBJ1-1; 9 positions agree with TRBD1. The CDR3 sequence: CSATITGGLTEAFF. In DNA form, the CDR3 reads TGCAGTGCTACGATTACAGGGGGCCTCACTGAAGCTTTCTTT.